One and the same sample provided the 10 T cell receptor beta chains below, sequenced in a study of blood T cell repertoires in COVID-19. Sequencing was performed with immunoSEQ multiplex PCR; in TCRdb, only in-frame clones are kept and a portion is missing. The table includes about 350,000 clones, 88% detected once. Sequenced material: PBMCs or T cells enriched from blood (not recorded which). These receptors were taken from a woman aged 25-40 years who had been exposed to COVID-19.

The chain joins TRBV18 to TRBJ1-4; 8 bases map to TRBD1. CDR3 size: 14 residues. V gave up 8 bases and J gave up 7 bases; unmatched junction bases: 9. From germline, CDR1 is KGHSH and CDR2 LQKENI. CDR3 sequence reads: CASQRGQGVEKLFF. In nucleotides, the CDR3 is TGTGCCAGCCAACGCGGACAGGGCGTTGAAAAACTGTTTTTT.

This rearrangement joins TRBV5-6 to TRBJ1-4, with D perhaps TRBD1 (5 bases). CDR1 is SGHDT and CDR2 is YYEEEE in the germline V gene. V dropped 0 bases and J dropped 7 bases, with 10 bases sitting between them. The CDR3 is 14 residues long. Written as DNA, the CDR3 is TGTGCCAGCAGCTTGGTAGGGGCTAGTGAAAAACTGTTTTTT. Protein sequence: CASSLVGASEKLFF.

The table lists this clone with a count of one. V is TRBV11-2 and J is TRBJ2-7, with a weak D call TRBD2 (5 bases). Germline CDR1 reads SGHAT; CDR2 reads FQNNGV. Trimming took 4 bases from V and 2 from J, leaving 15 bases between them. This CDR3 contains 15 residues. In DNA form, the CDR3 reads TGTGCCAGCAGCTACTCCGGACTCGGCCCCTACGAGCAGTACTTC. This codes for CASSYSGLGPYEQYF.

The V and J genes are TRBV9 and TRBJ1-3, with TRBD1 matching over 7 bases. The ends lost 2 bases at V and 4 bases at J; junction bases unmatched: 6. The germline V gene encodes CDR1 SGDLS and CDR2 YYNGEE. This CDR3 has 15 residues. CDR3 nucleotides: TGTGCCAGCAGCGTGTCGGGGACAGCGGGAAACACCATATATTTT. This encodes CASSVSGTAGNTIYF.

This clone was recorded once. V gene TRBV18 combines with J gene TRBJ2-2, with 14 bases identical to TRBD2. Germline V lookup: CDR1 KGHSH, CDR2 LQKENI. V gave up 3 bases and J gave up 5 bases; unmatched junction bases: 5. The CDR3 is 17 amino acids. CDR3 coding DNA: TGTGCCAGCTCACCTCTCGGGACTAGCGGGAGTACCGGGGAGCTGTTTTTT. Amino acid sequence: CASSPLGTSGSTGELFF.

The V gene is TRBV5-6, the J gene TRBJ2-7; D unclear. V dropped 4 bases and J dropped 0 bases, with 8 bases sitting between them. CDR1 SGHDT and CDR2 YYEEEE come from the germline V gene. The CDR3 is 13 amino acids. The CDR3 DNA reads TGTGCCAGCAGCCCGGTATTCTCCTACGAGCAGTACTTC. This codes for CASSPVFSYEQYF. Full variable domain (missing parts from reference TRBV5-6 and TRBJ2-7): DAGVTQSPTHLIKTRGQQVTLRCSPKSGHDTVSWYQQALGQGPQFIFQYYEEEERQRGNFPDRFSGHQFPNYSSELNVNALLLGDSALYLCASSPVFSYEQYFGPGTRLTVT.

V usage is TRBV9 and J usage is TRBJ2-7; 10 bases match TRBD1. Looked up from germline, CDR1 is SGDLS and CDR2 is YYNGEE. This CDR3 is 17 amino acids long. Trimming took 4 bases from V and 3 from J; bases not matched to a gene: 13. As DNA, the CDR3 is TGTGCCAGCAGCAAAGGGGTCGGGGACAGGGGAAGCTACGAGCAGTACTTC. This encodes CASSKGVGDRGSYEQYF.

V usage is TRBV7-2 and J usage is TRBJ1-5; possible D gene TRBD1, 6 bases. V was clipped by 4 bases and J by 0 bases, with 10 bases between them. The CDR3 sequence is 15 residues long. Germline V gene sequence: CDR1 SGHTA, CDR2 FQGNSA. The DNA for the CDR3 is TGTGCCAGCAGCTATACAGGGTATAGCAATCAGCCCCAGCATTTT. Residues: CASSYTGYSNQPQHF.

V is TRBV6-5 and J is TRBJ2-5, with a tentative D call TRBD2 (5 bases). Germline CDR1 reads MNHEY; CDR2 reads SVGAGI. The CDR3 spans 15 residues. V was cut by 2 bases and J by 3 bases, with 13 bases left in between. The CDR3 region is CASSYRPGVEETQYF. CDR3 bases: TGTGCCAGCAGTTACCGCCCCGGGGTTGAAGAGACCCAGTACTTC.

The gene calls are TRBV5-8 and TRBJ2-1, with a possible D match to TRBD1 (6 bases). Trimming left V 2 bases short and J 7 bases short, with 10 bases between. The CDR3 totals 13 residues. The germline V gene encodes CDR1 SGHTS and CDR2 YDEGEE. DNA of the CDR3: TGTGCCAGCAGCTTACCGAGGGGGAATGAGCAGTTCTTC. Translated, it gives CASSLPRGNEQFF.